Below, 14 T cell receptor beta chains from the same sample are listed, as sequenced in a study of a mutant IDH1 vaccine in newly diagnosed glioma. Antigen specificity for these receptors is unknown. TCRdb's copy holds only in-frame clones and misses some; the assay was immunoSEQ multiplex PCR. The sample has 40,000 to 65,000 clones; roughly 73% are singletons. This sample's time point: week 5, during vaccination. All doses held 300 ug of mutant IDH1 20-mer peptide, with topical imiquimod. The sequencing here drew on PBMCs, taken from a glioma patient whose treatment included an IDH1 peptide vaccine. The receptors were sampled from a woman between 40 and 50 years old with glioma.

This chain links TRBV2 with TRBJ1-4, with a tentative D call TRBD1 (6 bases). With 4 bases removed from V and 8 bases from J, the gap between germline ends came to 14 bases. Germline CDR1 reads SNHLY; CDR2 reads FYNNEI. The CDR3 contains 14 residues. The DNA of the CDR3 is TGTGCCAGCAGTGCGGGGGGGCCCTGGGAAAAACTGTTTTTT. Translating gives CASSAGGPWEKLFF.

This chain joins TRBV5-5 and TRBJ1-2; D possibly corresponds to TRBD1 (6 bases). Trimming stripped 5 bases from V and 9 bases from J, with 14 bases between. Germline lookup yields CDR1 SGHKS and CDR2 YYEKEE (reference sequence). The CDR3 extends over 12 amino acids. CDR3 nucleotides: TGTGCCAGCAGGGGGACAAGGGCGAGCTACACCTTC. Translation gives CASRGTRASYTF.

The chain's CDR3 is CASSLASGQGSYEQYF. CDR3 nucleotide sequence: TGTGCCAGCAGCTTAGCTTCGGGACAGGGCTCCTACGAGCAGTACTTC. The rearrangement uses TRBV7-6 and TRBJ2-7; 9 positions agree with TRBD1. The CDR3 runs 16 residues. After removal of 0 bases from V and 0 bases from J, the junction contained 3 bases not matched to a gene. CDR1 is SGHVS, CDR2 FNYEAQ, per germline.

V gene TRBV30 combines with J gene TRBJ1-6; D uncertain. The CDR3 covers 14 residues. Between the trimmed V and J ends, which lost 1 base and 7 bases, there was a span of 11 bases. The germline V gene encodes CDR1 GTSNPN and CDR2 SVGIG (reference sequence). CDR3 bases: TGTGCCTGGAGTGCGGTAACTGCAAATTCACCCCTCCACTTT. It yields the protein CAWSAVTANSPLHF.

J is TRBJ2-2 and V is TRBV6-5; D gene uncertain. Germline assignment: CDR1 MNHEY and CDR2 SVGAGI. Between the trimmed V and J ends, which lost 7 bases and 7 bases, there was a span of 13 bases. This CDR3 is 13 amino acids long. DNA of the CDR3: TGTGCCAGCAACCCCCGGATTGACGGGGAGCTGTTTTTT. Translating gives CASNPRIDGELFF.

V is TRBV14 and J is TRBJ2-7; D gene unclear. CDR1 is SGHDN and CDR2 is FVKESK in the germline V gene. The V gene lost 2 bases and the J gene lost 2 bases, with 4 bases spanning the gap. The CDR3 is made up of 12 amino acids. Here the CDR3 reads CASSQWTYEQYF. The CDR3, as DNA: TGTGCCAGCAGCCAATGGACCTACGAGCAGTACTTC.

The chain employs TRBV19 and TRBJ1-6, with 9 bases lining up with TRBD1. Trimming took 7 bases from V and 7 from J; bases not matched to a gene: 8. The CDR3 spans 15 residues. Germline V gives CDR1 LNHDA, CDR2 SQIVND (reference sequence). The CDR3 sequence: CASTQGTGRNSPLHF. The CDR3 region has the DNA TGTGCCAGTACCCAAGGGACAGGGAGAAATTCACCCCTCCACTTT.

The V and J genes are TRBV6-6 and TRBJ2-7, with D tentatively TRBD2 (6 bases). V lost 6 bases and J lost 5, with 17 bases in between. CDR3 length: 14 amino acids. Germline assignment: CDR1 MNHNY and CDR2 SVGAGI (reference sequence). CDR3 amino acids: CASRRGAAGHEQYF. The CDR3 region has the DNA TGTGCCAGCAGGAGGGGAGCTGCGGGACACGAGCAGTACTTC.

J is TRBJ2-1 and V is TRBV12-5; 7 nucleotides agree with TRBD2. Germline V gives CDR1 LGHNT, CDR2 FRNRAP. This CDR3 contains 13 residues. V shed 1 base and J 11 bases; nucleotides not matched to a gene: 5. CDR3 in amino acids: CASGLEPGGKQFF. In DNA form, the CDR3 reads TGTGCTAGTGGTTTGGAACCCGGGGGGAAGCAGTTCTTC.

This sequence joins TRBV7-2 and TRBJ1-1, with 9 nucleotides matching TRBD1. The V gene end was trimmed by 1 base and the J gene end by 9 bases; junction bases not matched to a gene: 6. Germline V gene data show CDR1 as SGHTA and CDR2 as FQGNSA. The CDR3 runs 14 residues. As DNA, the CDR3 is TGTGCCAGCAGCTTAGGCGTGGACAGGGGAAAAGCTTTCTTT. Translating it yields CASSLGVDRGKAFF.

The rearrangement joins TRBV19 to TRBJ1-2; D not certain. This CDR3 has 12 residues. The germline gives CDR1 LNHDA, CDR2 SQIVND (reference sequence). This CDR3 reads CASGRGDYGYTF. The CDR3 DNA follows: TGTGCGTCAGGACGGGGAGACTATGGCTACACCTTC.

The V gene is TRBV5-1, the J gene TRBJ2-1; D is unclear. The CDR3 covers 13 residues. CDR1 SGHRS and CDR2 YFSETQ come from the germline V gene. Trimming removed 0 bases at V and 4 bases at J, with 5 bases between. As DNA, the CDR3 is TGCGCCAGCAGCTTGGTCATGTACAATGAGCAGTTCTTC. Translated: CASSLVMYNEQFF.

V is TRBV10-1 and J is TRBJ2-3; 7 bases line up with TRBD2. CDR1 and CDR2 from the germline V gene are WNHNN and SYGVQD (reference sequence). V was clipped by 0 bases and J by 0 bases; unmatched bases: 9. The CDR3 is 18 amino acids. CDR3 sequence reads: CASSESGPSGSSTDTQYF. The CDR3 DNA reads TGCGCCAGCAGTGAGTCTGGCCCTAGCGGTTCTAGCACAGATACGCAGTATTTT.

This clone came up once. The chain is built from TRBV10-2 and TRBJ2-7, with 9 nucleotides matching TRBD1. Germline V gives CDR1 WSHSY, CDR2 SAAADI. This CDR3 region has 15 residues. After removal of 3 bases from V and 2 bases from J, the junction contained 5 bases not matched to a gene. The CDR3 sequence is CASSDEGQGPYEQYF. The CDR3 DNA reads as TGCGCCAGCAGTGATGAGGGACAGGGCCCCTACGAGCAGTACTTC.